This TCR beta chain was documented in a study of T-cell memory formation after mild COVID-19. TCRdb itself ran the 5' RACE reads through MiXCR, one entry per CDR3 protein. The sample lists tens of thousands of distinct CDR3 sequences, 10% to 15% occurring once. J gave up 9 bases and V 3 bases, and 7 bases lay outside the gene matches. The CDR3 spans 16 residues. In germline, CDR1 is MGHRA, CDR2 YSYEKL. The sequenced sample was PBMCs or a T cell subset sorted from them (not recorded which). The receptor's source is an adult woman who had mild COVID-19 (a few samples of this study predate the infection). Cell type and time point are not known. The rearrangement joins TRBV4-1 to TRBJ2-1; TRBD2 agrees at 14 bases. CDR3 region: CASSHAGLAGGGEQFF. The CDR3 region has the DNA TGCGCCAGCAGCCATGCCGGACTAGCGGGGGGCGGTGAGCAGTTCTTC.